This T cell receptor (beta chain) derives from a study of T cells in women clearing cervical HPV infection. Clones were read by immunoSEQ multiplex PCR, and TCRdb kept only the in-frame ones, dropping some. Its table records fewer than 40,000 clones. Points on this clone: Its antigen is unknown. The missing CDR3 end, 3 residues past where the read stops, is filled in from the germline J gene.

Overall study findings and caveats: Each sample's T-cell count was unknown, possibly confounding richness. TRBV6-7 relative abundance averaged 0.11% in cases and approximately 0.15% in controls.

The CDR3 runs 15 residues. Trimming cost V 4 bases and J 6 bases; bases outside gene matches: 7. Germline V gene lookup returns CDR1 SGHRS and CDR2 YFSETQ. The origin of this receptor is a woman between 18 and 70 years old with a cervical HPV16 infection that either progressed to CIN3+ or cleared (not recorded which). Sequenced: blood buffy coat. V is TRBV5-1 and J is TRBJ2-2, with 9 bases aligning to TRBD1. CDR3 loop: CASSPGTGWAGELFF. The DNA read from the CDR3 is TGCGCCAGCAGCCCTGGGACAGGGTGGGCCGGGGAG.